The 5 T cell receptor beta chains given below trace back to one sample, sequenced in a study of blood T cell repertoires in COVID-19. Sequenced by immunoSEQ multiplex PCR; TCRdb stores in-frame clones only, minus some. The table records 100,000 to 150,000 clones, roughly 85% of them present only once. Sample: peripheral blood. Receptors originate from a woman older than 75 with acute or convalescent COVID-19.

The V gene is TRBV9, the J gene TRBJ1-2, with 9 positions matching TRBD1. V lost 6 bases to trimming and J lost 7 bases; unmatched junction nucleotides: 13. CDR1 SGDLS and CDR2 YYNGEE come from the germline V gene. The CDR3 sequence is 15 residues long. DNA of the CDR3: TGTGCCAGCAACCACGGGGACAGGGTTAGCTCTGGCTACACCTTC. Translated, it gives CASNHGDRVSSGYTF.

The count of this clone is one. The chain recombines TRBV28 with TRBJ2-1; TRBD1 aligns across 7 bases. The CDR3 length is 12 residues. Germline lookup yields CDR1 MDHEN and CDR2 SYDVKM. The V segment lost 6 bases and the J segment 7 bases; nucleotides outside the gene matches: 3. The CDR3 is CASRVQGNEQFF. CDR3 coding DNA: TGTGCCAGCAGAGTACAGGGGAATGAGCAGTTCTTC.

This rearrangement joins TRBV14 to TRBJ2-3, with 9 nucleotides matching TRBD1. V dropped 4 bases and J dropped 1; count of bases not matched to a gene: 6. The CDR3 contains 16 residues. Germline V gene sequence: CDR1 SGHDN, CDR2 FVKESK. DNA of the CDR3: TGTGCCAGCAGCCGAGTGGGGACAGGGCGCACAGATACGCAGTATTTT. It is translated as CASSRVGTGRTDTQYF. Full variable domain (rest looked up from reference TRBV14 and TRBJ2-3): EAGVTQFPSHSVIEKGQTVTLRCDPISGHDNLYWYRRVMGKEIKFLLHFVKESKQDESGMPNNRFLAERTGGTYSTLKVQPAELEDSGVYFCASSRVGTGRTDTQYFGPGTRLTVL.

This chain's CDR3 is CASSPGGGSLNTEAFF. For the CDR3, the DNA is TGTGCCAGCTCACCAGGGGGCGGGAGCTTGAACACTGAAGCTTTCTTT. The rearrangement uses TRBV18 and TRBJ1-1, with D possibly matching TRBD1 (6 bases). This CDR3 comprises 16 residues. Germline assignment: CDR1 KGHSH and CDR2 LQKENI. The V end was cut by 2 bases, the J end by 0 bases, with 13 bases between.

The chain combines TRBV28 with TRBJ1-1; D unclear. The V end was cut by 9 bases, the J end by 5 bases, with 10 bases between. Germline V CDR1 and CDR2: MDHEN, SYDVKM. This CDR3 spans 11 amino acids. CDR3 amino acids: CASLARTEAFF. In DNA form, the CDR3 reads TGTGCCAGTTTAGCTCGGACTGAAGCTTTCTTT.